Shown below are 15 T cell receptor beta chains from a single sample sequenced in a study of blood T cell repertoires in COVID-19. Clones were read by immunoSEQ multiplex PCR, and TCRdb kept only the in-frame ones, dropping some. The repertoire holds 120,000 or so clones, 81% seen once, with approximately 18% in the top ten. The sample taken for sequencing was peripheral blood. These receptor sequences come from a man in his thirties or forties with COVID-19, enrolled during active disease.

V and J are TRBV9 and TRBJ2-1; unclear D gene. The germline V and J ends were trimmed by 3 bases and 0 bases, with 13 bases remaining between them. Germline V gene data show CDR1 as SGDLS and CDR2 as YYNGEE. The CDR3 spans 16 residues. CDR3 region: CASSADLRGSYNEQFF. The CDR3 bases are TGTGCCAGCAGCGCAGACTTACGTGGCTCCTACAATGAGCAGTTCTTC.

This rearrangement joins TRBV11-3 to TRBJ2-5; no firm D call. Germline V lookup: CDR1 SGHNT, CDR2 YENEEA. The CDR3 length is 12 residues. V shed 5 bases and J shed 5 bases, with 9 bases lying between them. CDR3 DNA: TGTGCCAGCAGCCCACCCCGGGAGACCCAGTACTTC. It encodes CASSPPRETQYF.

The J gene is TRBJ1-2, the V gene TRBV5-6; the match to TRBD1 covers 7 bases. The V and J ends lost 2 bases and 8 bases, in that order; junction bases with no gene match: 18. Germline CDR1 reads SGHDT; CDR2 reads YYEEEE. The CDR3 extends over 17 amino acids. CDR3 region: CASSLVPTGKSIGGYTF. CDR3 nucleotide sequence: TGTGCCAGCAGCTTAGTCCCGACAGGGAAATCGATAGGAGGCTACACCTTC.

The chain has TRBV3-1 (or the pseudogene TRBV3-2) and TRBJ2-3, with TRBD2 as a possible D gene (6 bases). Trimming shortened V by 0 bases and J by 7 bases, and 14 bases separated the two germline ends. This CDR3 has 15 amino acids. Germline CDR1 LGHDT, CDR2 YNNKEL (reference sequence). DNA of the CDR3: TGTGCCAGCAGCCAAGATATCTCCGCGGGAAATACGCAGTATTTT. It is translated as CASSQDISAGNTQYF.

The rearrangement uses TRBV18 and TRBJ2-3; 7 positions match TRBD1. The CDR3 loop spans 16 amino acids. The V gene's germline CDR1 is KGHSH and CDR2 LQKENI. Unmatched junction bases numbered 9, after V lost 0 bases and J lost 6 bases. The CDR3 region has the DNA TGTGCCAGCTCACCACCAGGGACAGCAACACAGGATACGCAGTATTTT. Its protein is CASSPPGTATQDTQYF.

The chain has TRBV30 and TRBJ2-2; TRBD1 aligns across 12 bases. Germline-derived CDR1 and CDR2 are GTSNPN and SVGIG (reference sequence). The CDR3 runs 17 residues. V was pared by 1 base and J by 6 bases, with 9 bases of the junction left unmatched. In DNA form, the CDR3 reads TGTGCCTGGAGTGATCTGCCGGGACAGGGGGCCGCCGGGGAGCTGTTTTTT. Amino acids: CAWSDLPGQGAAGELFF. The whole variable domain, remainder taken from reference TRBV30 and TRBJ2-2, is SQTIHQWPATLVQPVGSPLSLECTVEGTSNPNLYWYRQAAGRGLQLLFYSVGIGQISSEVPQNLSASRPQDRQFILSSKKLLLSDSGFYLCAWSDLPGQGAAGELFFGEGSRLTVL.

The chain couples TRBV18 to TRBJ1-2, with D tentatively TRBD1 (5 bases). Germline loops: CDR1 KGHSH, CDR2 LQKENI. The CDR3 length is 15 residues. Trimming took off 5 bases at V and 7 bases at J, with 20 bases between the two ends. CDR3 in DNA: TGTGCCAGCTCAGCCGGACAAGGCGTGTTATTTGGCTACACCTTC. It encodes CASSAGQGVLFGYTF.

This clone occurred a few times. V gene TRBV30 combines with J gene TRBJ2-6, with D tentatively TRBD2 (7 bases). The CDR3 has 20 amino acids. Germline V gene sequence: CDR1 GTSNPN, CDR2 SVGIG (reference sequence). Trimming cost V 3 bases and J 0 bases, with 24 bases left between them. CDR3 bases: TGTGCCTGGAGCCAAGGGGGGGCGCTGTTTCGCAACTCTGGGGCCAACGTCCTGACTTTC. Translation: CAWSQGGALFRNSGANVLTF. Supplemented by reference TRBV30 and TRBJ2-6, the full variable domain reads SQTIHQWPATLVQPVGSPLSLECTVEGTSNPNLYWYRQAAGRGLQLLFYSVGIGQISSEVPQNLSASRPQDRQFILSSKKLLLSDSGFYLCAWSQGGALFRNSGANVLTFGAGSRLTVL.

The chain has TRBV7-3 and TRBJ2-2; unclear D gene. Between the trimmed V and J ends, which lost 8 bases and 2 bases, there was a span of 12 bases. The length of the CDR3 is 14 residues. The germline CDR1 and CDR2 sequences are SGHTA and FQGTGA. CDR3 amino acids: CASASAGNTGELFF. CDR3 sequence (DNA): TGTGCCAGCGCATCGGCAGGCAACACCGGGGAGCTGTTTTTT.

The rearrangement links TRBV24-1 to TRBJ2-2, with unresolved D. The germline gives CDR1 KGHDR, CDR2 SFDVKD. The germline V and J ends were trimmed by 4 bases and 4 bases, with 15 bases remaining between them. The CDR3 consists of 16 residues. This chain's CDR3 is CATSDHPRPSTGELFF. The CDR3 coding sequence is TGTGCCACCAGTGACCACCCTAGGCCAAGCACCGGGGAGCTGTTTTTT.

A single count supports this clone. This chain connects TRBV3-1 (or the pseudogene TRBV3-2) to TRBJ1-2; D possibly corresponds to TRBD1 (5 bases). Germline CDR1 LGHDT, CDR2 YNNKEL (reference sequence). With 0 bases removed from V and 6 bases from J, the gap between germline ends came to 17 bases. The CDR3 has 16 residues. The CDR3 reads CASSQEGVGSTHGYTF. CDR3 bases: TGTGCCAGCAGCCAAGAAGGGGTGGGCTCTACCCATGGCTACACCTTC.

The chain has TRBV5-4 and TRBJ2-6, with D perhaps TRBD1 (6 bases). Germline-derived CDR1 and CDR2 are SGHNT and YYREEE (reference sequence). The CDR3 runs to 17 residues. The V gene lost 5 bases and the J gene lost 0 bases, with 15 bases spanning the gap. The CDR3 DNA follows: TGTGCCAGCAGTCAGATCACAGGGAACTCTGGGGCCAACGTCCTGACTTTC. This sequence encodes CASSQITGNSGANVLTF.

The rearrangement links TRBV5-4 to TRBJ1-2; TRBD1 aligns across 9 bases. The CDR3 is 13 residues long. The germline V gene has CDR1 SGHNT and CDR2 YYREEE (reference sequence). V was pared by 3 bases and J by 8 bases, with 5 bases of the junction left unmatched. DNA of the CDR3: TGTGCCAGCAGCTCTGGGACAGGGCCGGGCTACACCTTC. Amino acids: CASSSGTGPGYTF.

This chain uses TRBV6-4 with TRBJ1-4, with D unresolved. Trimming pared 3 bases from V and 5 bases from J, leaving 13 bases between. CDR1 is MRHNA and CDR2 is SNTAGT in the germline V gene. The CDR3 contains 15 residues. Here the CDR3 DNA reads TGTGCCAGCAGTGAAACTGCCACCCGAAATGAAAAACTGTTTTTT. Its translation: CASSETATRNEKLFF.

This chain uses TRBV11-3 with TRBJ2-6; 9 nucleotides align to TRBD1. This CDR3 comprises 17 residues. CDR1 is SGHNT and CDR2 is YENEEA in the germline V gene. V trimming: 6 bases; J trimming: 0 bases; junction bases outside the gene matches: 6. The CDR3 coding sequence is TGTGCCAGCAGGGGGGACAGGGCCCCCTCTGGGGCCAACGTCCTGACTTTC. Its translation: CASRGDRAPSGANVLTF.